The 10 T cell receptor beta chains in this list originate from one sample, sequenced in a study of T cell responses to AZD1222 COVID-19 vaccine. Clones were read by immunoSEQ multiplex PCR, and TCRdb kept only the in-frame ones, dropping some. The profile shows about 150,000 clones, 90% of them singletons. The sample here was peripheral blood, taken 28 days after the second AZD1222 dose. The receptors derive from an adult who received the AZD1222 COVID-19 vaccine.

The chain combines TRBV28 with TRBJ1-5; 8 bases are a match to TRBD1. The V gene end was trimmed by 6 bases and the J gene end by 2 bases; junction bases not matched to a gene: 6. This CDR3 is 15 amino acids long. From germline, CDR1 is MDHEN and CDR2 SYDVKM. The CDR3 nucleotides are TGTGCCAGCAGCCCTACAGGGGGTGGCAATCAGCCCCAGCATTTT. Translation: CASSPTGGGNQPQHF.

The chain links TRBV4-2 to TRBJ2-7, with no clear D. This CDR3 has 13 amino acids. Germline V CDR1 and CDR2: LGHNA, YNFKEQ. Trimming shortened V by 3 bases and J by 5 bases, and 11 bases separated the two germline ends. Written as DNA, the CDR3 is TGTGCCAGCAGCCAGGATCCCGTAGACGAGCAGTACTTC. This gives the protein CASSQDPVDEQYF.

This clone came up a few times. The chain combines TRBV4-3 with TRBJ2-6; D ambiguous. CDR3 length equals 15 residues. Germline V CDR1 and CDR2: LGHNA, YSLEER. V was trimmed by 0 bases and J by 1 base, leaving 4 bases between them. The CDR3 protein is CASSQERSGANVLTF. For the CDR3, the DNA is TGCGCCAGCAGCCAAGAGCGATCTGGGGCCAACGTCCTGACTTTC.

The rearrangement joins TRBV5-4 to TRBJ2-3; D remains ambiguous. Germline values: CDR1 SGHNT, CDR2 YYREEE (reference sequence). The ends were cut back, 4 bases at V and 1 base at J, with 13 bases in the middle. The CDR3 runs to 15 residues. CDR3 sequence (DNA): TGTGCCAGCAGCCAGGACCATATAGGCACAGATACGCAGTATTTT. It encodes CASSQDHIGTDTQYF.

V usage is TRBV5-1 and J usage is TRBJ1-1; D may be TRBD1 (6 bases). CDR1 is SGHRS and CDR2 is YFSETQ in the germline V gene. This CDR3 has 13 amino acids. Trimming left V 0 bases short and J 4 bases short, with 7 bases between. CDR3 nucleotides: TGCGCCAGCAGCTTGGCACAGGGCACTGAAGCTTTCTTT. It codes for CASSLAQGTEAFF.

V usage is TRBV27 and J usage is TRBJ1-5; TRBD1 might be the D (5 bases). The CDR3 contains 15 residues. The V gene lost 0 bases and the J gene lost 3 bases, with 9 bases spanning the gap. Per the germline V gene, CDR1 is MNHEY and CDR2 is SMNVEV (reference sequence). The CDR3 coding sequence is TGTGCCAGCAGTTTATCAGGGGCCCCCAATCAGCCCCAGCATTTT. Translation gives CASSLSGAPNQPQHF.

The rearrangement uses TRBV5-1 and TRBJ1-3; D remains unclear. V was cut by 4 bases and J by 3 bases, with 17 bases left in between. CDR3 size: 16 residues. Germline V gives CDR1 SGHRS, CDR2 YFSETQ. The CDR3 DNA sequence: TGCGCCAGCAGCCTGGGGATCGGGGTTGGTGGAAACACCATATATTTT. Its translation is CASSLGIGVGGNTIYF.

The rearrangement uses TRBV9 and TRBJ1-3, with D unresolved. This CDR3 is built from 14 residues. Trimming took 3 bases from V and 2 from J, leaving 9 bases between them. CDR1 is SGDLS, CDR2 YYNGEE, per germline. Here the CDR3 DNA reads TGTGCCAGCAGCGCCCGCTTAACTGGAAACACCATATATTTT. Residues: CASSARLTGNTIYF.

CDR3 sequence: CASSQSKTSGGAVDTQYF. Here the CDR3 DNA reads TGTGCCAGCAGCCAATCGAAGACTAGCGGGGGGGCCGTAGATACGCAGTATTTT. The chain is built from TRBV3-1 (or the pseudogene TRBV3-2) and TRBJ2-3; 14 nucleotides match TRBD2. This CDR3 is 18 amino acids long. Trimming at V came to 2 bases and at J to 5 bases, leaving 9 bases not matched to a gene. From germline, CDR1 is LGHDT and CDR2 YNNKEL (reference sequence).

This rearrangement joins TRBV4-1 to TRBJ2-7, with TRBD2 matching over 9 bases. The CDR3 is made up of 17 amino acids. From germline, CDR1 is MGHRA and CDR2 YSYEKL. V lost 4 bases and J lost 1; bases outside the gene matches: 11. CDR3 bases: TGCGCCAGCAGCCGAGAAACGGGACTAGCTCCTTCCTACGAGCAGTACTTC. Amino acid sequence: CASSRETGLAPSYEQYF.